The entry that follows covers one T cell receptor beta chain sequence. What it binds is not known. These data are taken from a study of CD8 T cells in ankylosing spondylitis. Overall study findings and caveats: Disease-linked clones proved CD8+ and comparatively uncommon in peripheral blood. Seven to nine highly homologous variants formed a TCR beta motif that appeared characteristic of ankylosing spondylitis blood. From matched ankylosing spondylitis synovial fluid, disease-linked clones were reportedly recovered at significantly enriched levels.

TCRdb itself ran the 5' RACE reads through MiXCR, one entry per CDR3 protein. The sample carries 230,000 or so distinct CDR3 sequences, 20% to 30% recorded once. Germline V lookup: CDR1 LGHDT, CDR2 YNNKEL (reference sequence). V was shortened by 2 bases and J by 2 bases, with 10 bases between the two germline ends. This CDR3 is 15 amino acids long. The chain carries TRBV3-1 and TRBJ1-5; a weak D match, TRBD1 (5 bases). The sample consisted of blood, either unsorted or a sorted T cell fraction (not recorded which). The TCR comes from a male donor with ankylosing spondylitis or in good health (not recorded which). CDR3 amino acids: CASSQRGYGNQPQHF. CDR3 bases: TGTGCCAGCAGCCAACGGGGGTACGGCAATCAGCCCCAGCATTTT.